These 20 T cell receptor beta chains were all obtained from the same sample, sequenced in a study of human T cells and chemical hapten exposure. The time point was: pre-sensitization, week 0. Indicated treatment: therapeutic diphenylcyclopropenone sensitization with weekly scalp DPC. TCRdb passed the RACE reads through MiXCR, listing each CDR3 protein once. The profile shows over 300,000 distinct CDR3 sequences, roughly 5% of them singletons. The sample here was whole blood, taken in connection with sensitization to the hapten diphenylcyclopropenone (DPC). All receptors come from a woman aged 50 to 60 with alopecia areata. Some clones in this sample may be carry-over from other donors' samples.

A remark on this clonotype: This may stem from a read error, because a much larger clone lies one nucleotide away. This chain uses TRBV4-1 with TRBJ2-3; a weak D match, TRBD2 (6 bases). CDR1 MGHRA and CDR2 YSYEKL come from the germline V gene. There are 17 residues in the CDR3. As DNA, the CDR3 is TGCGCCAGCAGCCTCCCCGCAGTGGCGGGGCGCACAGTTACGCAGTATTTT. Its translation: CASSLPAVAGRTVTQYF.

In this sample, this clonotype turned up a few times. The rearrangement links TRBV20-1 to TRBJ1-2, with D unresolved. CDR1 is DFQATT, CDR2 SNEGSKA, per germline (reference sequence). The V and J ends lost 5 bases and 5 bases respectively, with 6 bases between them. The CDR3 consists of 10 residues. The CDR3 DNA reads as TGCAGTGCTCCGGGGTATGGCTACACCTTC. Translating gives CSAPGYGYTF.

This clonotype occurred a few times. The chain uses TRBV4-3 and TRBJ2-1; either TRBD1 or TRBD2 may fit D (6 bases each). CDR3 size: 15 residues. Trimming pared 1 base from V and 8 bases from J, leaving 15 bases between. Germline values: CDR1 LGHNA, CDR2 YSLEER. CDR3 loop: CASSQGHSRGDEQFF. The CDR3 nucleotides are TGCGCCAGCAGCCAAGGTCACAGTAGGGGGGATGAGCAGTTCTTC.

The sample holds a few counts of this clonotype. The chain couples TRBV3-1 to TRBJ2-2; tentative D call: TRBD1 (6 bases). In germline, CDR1 is LGHDT, CDR2 YNNKEL (reference sequence). V gave up 3 bases and J gave up 0 bases, with 8 bases separating them. This CDR3 is 15 amino acids long. CDR3 loop: CASSHRGANTGELFF. The DNA for the CDR3 is TGTGCCAGCAGCCACAGGGGCGCGAACACCGGGGAGCTGTTTTTT.

This clonotype turned up a few times. V and J are TRBV14 and TRBJ2-2, with D perhaps being TRBD1 or TRBD2 (5 bases each). The V end lost 1 base, the J end lost 4 bases, and 10 bases lay between the germline ends. This CDR3 is 15 amino acids long. CDR1 SGHDN and CDR2 FVKESK come from the germline V gene. This CDR3 is CASSQAQGVTGELFF. CDR3 nucleotides: TGTGCCAGCAGCCAAGCGCAGGGAGTCACCGGGGAGCTGTTTTTT.

This clonotype has ten or more counts. The V call is TRBV27, the J call TRBJ2-3; 7 positions match TRBD1. CDR1 MNHEY and CDR2 SMNVEV come from the germline V gene (reference sequence). The CDR3 totals 15 residues. Trimming took 0 bases from V and 6 from J; bases not matched to a gene: 6. CDR3 loop: CASSLSFTGVDTQYF. Written as DNA, the CDR3 is TGTGCCAGCAGTTTATCTTTTACAGGGGTGGATACGCAGTATTTT.

The gene calls are TRBV19 and TRBJ1-5; 7 nucleotides line up with TRBD1. Germline CDR1 is LNHDA and CDR2 is SQIVND (reference sequence). This CDR3 is 16 amino acids long. V shed 4 bases and J 7 bases; nucleotides not matched to a gene: 13. CDR3 region: CASSTFRDREDQPQHF. CDR3 bases: TGTGCCAGTAGTACCTTCCGGGACAGAGAGGACCAGCCCCAGCATTTT.

The V and J genes are TRBV3-1 and TRBJ2-3; unclear D gene. With 0 bases removed from V and 7 bases from J, the gap between germline ends came to 11 bases. The germline gives CDR1 LGHDT, CDR2 YNNKEL (reference sequence). The CDR3 is 14 residues long. CDR3 coding DNA: TGTGCCAGCAGCCAAGATGGGCTAGTACATACGCAGTATTTT. Protein product: CASSQDGLVHTQYF.

This clonotype was observed at least ten times. The chain links TRBV25-1 to TRBJ2-1; D gene unclear. The CDR3 loop spans 13 amino acids. Looked up from germline, CDR1 is MGHDK and CDR2 is SYGVNS. V lost 1 base and J 9 bases, leaving 10 bases between the germline ends. CDR3 nucleotides: TGTGCCAGCAGTGAATTCTTAGTTGGTGAGCAGTTCTTC. Protein product: CASSEFLVGEQFF.

The rearrangement joins TRBV29-1 to TRBJ1-5, with D tentatively TRBD1 (5 bases). V dropped 4 bases and J dropped 5 bases, with 12 bases sitting between them. CDR1 SQVTM and CDR2 ANQGSEA come from the germline V gene. The CDR3 covers 13 residues. The CDR3 is CSVVFGADQPQHF. Written as DNA, the CDR3 is TGCAGCGTTGTTTTCGGGGCAGATCAGCCCCAGCATTTT.

The chain joins TRBV7-2 to TRBJ2-6; D call uncertain. V lost 2 bases and J lost 2, with 7 bases in between. This CDR3 region has 15 residues. Germline CDR1 and CDR2: SGHTA and FQGNSA. CDR3 sequence reads: CASSLNQAGANVLTF. CDR3 in DNA: TGTGCCAGCAGCTTAAATCAGGCTGGGGCCAACGTCCTGACTTTC.

This clonotype was seen only a few times. The chain recombines TRBV28 with TRBJ2-5, with D possibly TRBD1 on 6 matching bases. The CDR3 is 13 residues long. The V gene lost 3 bases and the J gene lost 5 bases, with 10 bases spanning the gap. Per the germline V gene, CDR1 is MDHEN and CDR2 is SYDVKM. The DNA for the CDR3 is TGTGCCAGCAGTTTTTACAGGGTGGAGACCCAGTACTTC. Translation gives CASSFYRVETQYF.

The chain employs TRBV9 and TRBJ2-5; D remains ambiguous. The CDR3 runs 14 residues. The V gene's germline CDR1 is SGDLS and CDR2 YYNGEE. V lost 4 bases and J lost 1, with 11 bases in between. The CDR3 loop reads CASSTRPVQETQYF. The CDR3 DNA reads as TGTGCCAGCAGCACCCGACCGGTCCAAGAGACCCAGTACTTC.

This clonotype has a count of ten or more. It is likely a read error, because the conserved phenylalanine at the end of the CDR3 is missing. No DNA is shown, since the ends of the CDR3 on it are uncertain; the CDR3 is the one TCRdb lists. This sequence joins TRBV6-5 and TRBJ1-1; the table's D call, TRBD1, was not checked against the DNA. The V gene's germline CDR1 is MNHEY and CDR2 SVGAGI. The CDR3 spans 9 amino acids, including both terminal residues. CDR3 sequence: CASSERDGG.

Only a few counts were recorded for this clonotype. The rearrangement uses TRBV5-4 and TRBJ1-1; unclear D gene. V lost 3 bases, J lost 1 base, and 19 bases lay in between. The CDR3 contains 17 residues. Germline assignment: CDR1 SGHNT and CDR2 YYREEE (reference sequence). The DNA of the CDR3 is TGTGCCAGCAGCTCCCCGGCGTCGGTCCAAAAGAACACTGAAGCTTTCTTT. Encoded protein: CASSSPASVQKNTEAFF.

In its sample, this clonotype was seen many times. The chain combines TRBV12-3 or TRBV12-4 with TRBJ2-3; either TRBD1 or TRBD2 may supply D (5 bases each). Trimming cost V 5 bases and J 0 bases, with 6 bases left between them. The CDR3 totals 13 residues. DNA for the CDR3: TGTGCCAGCAGTGGGGACAGCACAGATACGCAGTATTTT. This translates into CASSGDSTDTQYF.

The genes are TRBV5-1 and TRBJ2-5; the match to TRBD1 covers 7 bases. Trimming took 3 bases from V and 0 from J; bases not matched to a gene: 5. CDR3 length equals 15 residues. The V gene's germline CDR1 is SGHRS and CDR2 YFSETQ. The CDR3: CASSSTGTNQETQYF. The CDR3 nucleotides read TGCGCCAGCAGCTCGACAGGGACGAACCAAGAGACCCAGTACTTC.

As concerns this clonotype: Possible read error: a much larger clone is one base away. This sequence joins TRBV2 and TRBJ2-3; D remains unclear. Germline V gene data show CDR1 as SNHLY and CDR2 as FYNNEI. The CDR3 is 13 residues long. The CDR3 DNA reads TGTGTCAGCAGAGGCTTGATCACAGATACGCAGTATTTT. Protein sequence: CVSRGLITDTQYF. The full variable domain, with the rest looked up from reference TRBV2 and TRBJ2-3, is EPEVTQTPSHQVTQMGQEVILRCVPISNHLYFYWYRQILGQKVEFLVSFYNNEISEKSEIFDDQFSVERPDGSNFTLKIRSTKLEDSAMYFCVSRGLITDTQYFGPGTRLTVL.

This clonotype was counted a few times. The chain carries TRBV6-6 and TRBJ1-5; D might be TRBD1 (6 bases). Germline CDR1 is MNHNY and CDR2 is SVGAGI (reference sequence). Trimming removed 7 bases at V and 1 base at J, with 8 bases between. The CDR3 length is 13 residues. The CDR3 sequence is CASNDRSNQPQHF. In DNA, the CDR3 is TGTGCCAGCAACGACAGGAGCAATCAGCCCCAGCATTTT.

V is TRBV12-3 or TRBV12-4 and J is TRBJ1-3; 7 bases align to TRBD1. V lost 6 bases and J lost 4; bases outside the gene matches: 3. The CDR3 loop spans 13 amino acids. The CDR3 coding sequence is TGTGCCAGCAGACCGGGACAGGGAAACACCATATATTTT. Its protein is CASRPGQGNTIYF.